Given below is one TCR beta chain in context. What it binds is not known. The data belong to a study of tumor-infiltrating lymphocytes in primary liver carcinoma. On the study more broadly: Tumors measured roughly 4.2 to 10 cm and were stage T1-T3 N0M0. General observations from the study: Tumor region pairs overlapped more than did tumor-adjacent and tumor-blood pairs. Blood's top-250-clone fraction was significantly lower than that of tumors (p = 0.039).

Unsorted whole blood supplied the blood RNA, and germline DNA was isolated too. Donors were untreated and chronically infected with HBV. Making TCR beta cDNA involved 400 to 600 ng total RNA and a constant-region primer. What produced the TCR beta libraries was three nested multiplex PCR rounds using slightly modified ARM-PCR. Via MiXCR, TCRdb re-called the multiplex PCR reads, giving one row per CDR3 protein. The sample lists fewer than 350,000 distinct CDR3 sequences; almost 65% were seen once. This TCR derives from a man in his forties with primary liver carcinoma and hepatitis B virus infection. Sequenced material: peripheral blood.

CDR3 coding DNA: TGTGCCAGCAGTGGAGAGCCTGAAGCTTTCTTT. Translated, it gives CASSGEPEAFF. The V call is TRBV6-1, the J call TRBJ1-1; no definite D call. This CDR3 is built from 11 residues. V was pared by 4 bases and J by 6 bases, with 6 bases between. CDR1 and CDR2 from the germline V gene are MNHNS and SASEGT.